One and the same sample provided the 5 T cell receptor beta chains below, sequenced in a study of cytomegalovirus exposure and HLA in healthy donors. PCR involved 60 Vbeta and 13 Jbeta primers. Only in-frame clones appear in the TCRdb table, and some are missing; sequencing was by immunoSEQ multiplex PCR. The table shows around 200,000 clones, with about 83% occurring only once. Material for sequencing was PBMCs. The receptors originated from a woman aged 50 to 60 in good health and CMV-seropositive.

This clone was counted a single time. J is TRBJ1-4 and V is TRBV7-2; TRBD1 matches 10 bases. The V segment lost 8 bases and the J segment 8 bases; nucleotides outside the gene matches: 14. From germline, CDR1 is SGHTA and CDR2 FQGNSA. The CDR3 has 16 amino acids. This chain's CDR3 is CASFQLGDRGGEKLFF. The DNA for the CDR3 is TGTGCCAGCTTCCAGTTAGGGGACAGGGGAGGGGAAAAACTGTTTTTT.

The CDR3 DNA follows: TGTGCCAGCTCACCTGACAGGACAGCTGAAGCTTTCTTT. Amino acids: CASSPDRTAEAFF. The rearrangement uses TRBV18 and TRBJ1-1, with D possibly being TRBD1 (6 bases). This CDR3 is 13 amino acids long. V lost 3 bases and J lost 6, with 11 bases in between. Germline V gives CDR1 KGHSH, CDR2 LQKENI. Variable domain in full (rest from reference TRBV18 and TRBJ1-1): NAGVMQNPRHLVRRRGQEARLRCSPMKGHSHVYWYRQLPEEGLKFMVYLQKENIIDESGMPKERFSAEFPKEGPSILRIQQVVRGDSAAYFCASSPDRTAEAFFGQGTRLTVV.

The chain joins TRBV30 to TRBJ2-5; D ambiguous. CDR1 is GTSNPN and CDR2 is SVGIG in the germline V gene (reference sequence). Between the trimmed V and J ends, which lost 2 bases and 3 bases, there was a span of 13 bases. The CDR3 spans 14 residues. CDR3 in amino acids: CAWSSGVPKETQYF. The CDR3 DNA reads TGTGCCTGGAGTTCGGGTGTCCCAAAAGAGACCCAGTACTTC. Drawing the rest from reference TRBV30 and TRBJ2-5, the complete variable domain is SQTIHQWPATLVQPVGSPLSLECTVEGTSNPNLYWYRQAAGRGLQLLFYSVGIGQISSEVPQNLSASRPQDRQFILSSKKLLLSDSGFYLCAWSSGVPKETQYFGPGTRLLVL.

V usage is TRBV7-8 and J usage is TRBJ1-2, with 8 positions matching TRBD1. The J segment lost 3 bases and the V segment lost 3 bases, leaving 9 bases of the junction unmatched. CDR3 length equals 16 residues. Germline lookup yields CDR1 SGHVS and CDR2 FQNEAQ. The CDR3 here is CASSFRTGRLDYGYTF. The DNA of the CDR3 is TGTGCCAGCAGCTTCCGGACAGGGAGGTTGGACTATGGCTACACCTTC.

The rearrangement uses TRBV2 and TRBJ2-1; 10 bases are shared with TRBD1. This CDR3 is 13 amino acids long. The germline gives CDR1 SNHLY, CDR2 FYNNEI. V lost 7 bases and J lost 7; bases outside the gene matches: 4. The CDR3 sequence is CASKRTGGNEQFF. The CDR3 nucleotides read TGTGCCAGCAAACGGACAGGGGGTAATGAGCAGTTCTTC.